This T cell receptor (beta chain) emerged from a study of human T cells and chemical hapten exposure (dated by TCRdb to the early 2020s). Regarding the complete study: The libraries were sequenced as a pool, and the TCR yield per sample differed mostly because of small variations in library volumes within the pool. The study tracked peripheral blood TCR repertoire changes in vivo during primary and secondary sensitization to the hapten diphenylcyclopropenone (DPC) in alopecia patients.

The paper's findings and limits, for the study overall: Repeated subsampling changed both the strength of the expansion versus patch-test correlation and the threshold at which the correlation became significant. DPC sensitization did not change how many TCRs were above 1 in 1000 frequency, and no evidence was found of alterations in global repertoire structure.

Taken from cysteine to phenylalanine, the CDR3 has 13 residues. Only the CDR3 part of the read is kept: 39 bases, read in frame from the first base. Per the germline V gene, SNHLY is the CDR1 and FYNNEI is the CDR2. Library preparation attached unique molecular identifiers to individual cDNA molecules for quantitative, reproducible TCR counting. For every blood RNA sample, sequencing covered both the TCR alpha and TCR beta chains. Under the source paper's analysis protocol: A median of about 87,000 TCRs per sample was observed, with a range of 23,224 to 690,600. The Decombinator software suite was used to annotate the V, J and CDR3 of the TCR reads. Every sample was subsampled to the same number of TCRs (28,000) for the PS versus PT1 abundance plots. TCRs were defined as expanded if absent before sensitization and observed at least eight times at the 2-week time point. Through fastp at Q25 and MiXCR, TCRdb rebuilt clones from the public reads, retaining in-frame beta chains. Duplicate CDR3 protein sequences are folded into a single record with the most common DNA and genes. The V and J calls follow TCRdb's processing rather than the paper's. The sample table contains about 120,000 distinct CDR3 sequences; only one count was recorded for 8% to 9.5% of them. More than 1.3% of the sample is in the top ten clones.

For this clonotype: The specificity of this receptor is unknown. One base away there is no much larger clone; base qualities are not given.

Total RNA was extracted from unfractionated whole blood that had been collected in Tempus Blood RNA tubes. Roughly 5 healthy volunteers were used as TCR sequencing controls and were bled at day 0, 2 weeks and 6 weeks. The source is a human donor in good health. Some clones in this sample may be carry-over from other donors' samples. Donor details come from another sample of the same person, matched by shared clones. Sequencing was done on a sample of whole blood. Here the chain combines TRBV2 and TRBJ2-1; the D gene cannot be named for sure. The DNA sequence is given as TGTGCTTCACTGGGCCCAACCTACAATGAGCAGTTCTTC. The resulting protein is CASLGPTYNEQFF. Reference TRBV2 and TRBJ2-1 proteins supply the regions before and after the CDR3; the full variable domain is: EPEVTQTPSHQVTQMGQEVILRCVPISNHLYFYWYRQILGQKVEFLVSFYNNEISEKSEIFDDQFSVERPDGSNFTLKIRSTKLEDSAMYFCASLGPTYNEQFFGPGTRLTVL.